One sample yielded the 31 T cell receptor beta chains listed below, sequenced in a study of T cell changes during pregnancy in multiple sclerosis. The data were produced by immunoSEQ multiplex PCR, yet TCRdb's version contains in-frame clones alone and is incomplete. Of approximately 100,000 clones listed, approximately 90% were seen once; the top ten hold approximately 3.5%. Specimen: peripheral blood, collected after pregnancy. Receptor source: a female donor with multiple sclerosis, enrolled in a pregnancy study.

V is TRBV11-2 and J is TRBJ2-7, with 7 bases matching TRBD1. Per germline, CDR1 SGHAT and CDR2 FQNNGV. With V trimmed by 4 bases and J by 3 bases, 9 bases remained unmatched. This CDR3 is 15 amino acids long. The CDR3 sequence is CASSSQEQGSYEQYF. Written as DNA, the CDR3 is TGTGCCAGCAGCTCACAAGAACAGGGGAGCTACGAGCAGTACTTC. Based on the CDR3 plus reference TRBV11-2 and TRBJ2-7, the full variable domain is EAGVAQSPRYKIIEKRQSVAFWCNPISGHATLYWYQQILGQGPKLLIQFQNNGVVDDSQLPKDRFSAERLKGVDSTLKIQPAKLEDSAVYLCASSSQEQGSYEQYFGPGTRLTVT.

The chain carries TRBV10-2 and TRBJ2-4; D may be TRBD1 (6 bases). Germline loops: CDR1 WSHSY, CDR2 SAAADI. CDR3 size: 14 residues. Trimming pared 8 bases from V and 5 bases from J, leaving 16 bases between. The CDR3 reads CASQIGQSENIQYF. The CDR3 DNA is TGCGCCAGCCAAATTGGACAGTCCGAAAACATTCAGTACTTC.

This CDR3 reads CASSLSSRGNEKLFF. The CDR3, as DNA: TGTGCCAGCAGCTTAAGTTCCAGGGGAAATGAAAAACTGTTTTTT. This chain uses TRBV5-4 with TRBJ1-4, with D possibly matching TRBD1 (6 bases). Trimming cost V 2 bases and J 5 bases, with 13 bases left between them. Germline V gene data show CDR1 as SGHNT and CDR2 as YYREEE (reference sequence). The CDR3 spans 15 residues.

This CDR3 reads CASKETGGTHQYF. The CDR3 region has the DNA TGTGCCAGTAAAGAGACAGGGGGCACCCATCAGTACTTC. The chain is built from TRBV6-1 and TRBJ2-7; the match to TRBD1 covers 10 bases. The V and J ends lost 9 bases and 10 bases, in that order; junction bases with no gene match: 12. Per the germline V gene, CDR1 is MNHNS and CDR2 is SASEGT. This CDR3 is built from 13 residues.

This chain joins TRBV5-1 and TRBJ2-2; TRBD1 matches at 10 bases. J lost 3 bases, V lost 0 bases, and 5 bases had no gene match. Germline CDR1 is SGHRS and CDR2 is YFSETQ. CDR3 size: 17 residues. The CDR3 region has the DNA TGCGCCAGCAGCTTGGGACAGGGGGCGCATTACACCGGGGAGCTGTTTTTT. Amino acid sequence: CASSLGQGAHYTGELFF. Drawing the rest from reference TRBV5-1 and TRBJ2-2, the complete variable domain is KAGVTQTPRYLIKTRGQQVTLSCSPISGHRSVSWYQQTPGQGLQFLFEYFSETQRNKGNFPGRFSGRQFSNSRSEMNVSTLELGDSALYLCASSLGQGAHYTGELFFGEGSRLTVL.

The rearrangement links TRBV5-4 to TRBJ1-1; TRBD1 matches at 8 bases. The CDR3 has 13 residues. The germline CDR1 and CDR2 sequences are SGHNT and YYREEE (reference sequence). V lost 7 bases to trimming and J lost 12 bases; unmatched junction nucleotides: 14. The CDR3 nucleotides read TGTGCCAGCCGCCGGGACAGGATGATGGTCCCTTTCTTT. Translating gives CASRRDRMMVPFF.

Written as DNA, the CDR3 is TGCGCCAGCAGCAAGGGGGGACAGGGTCTTTTGGCCCTCCACTTT. The encoded protein is CASSKGGQGLLALHF. This rearrangement joins TRBV5-1 to TRBJ1-6; 9 bases are shared with TRBD1. Germline trimming cut 4 bases from V and 14 bases from J; bases unmatched to any gene: 13. CDR3 size: 15 residues. Germline values: CDR1 SGHRS, CDR2 YFSETQ.

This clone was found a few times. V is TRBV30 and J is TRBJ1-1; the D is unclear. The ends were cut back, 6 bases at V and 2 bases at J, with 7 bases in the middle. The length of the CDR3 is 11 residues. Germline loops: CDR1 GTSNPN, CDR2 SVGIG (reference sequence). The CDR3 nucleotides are TGTGCCTGCCATCAAAACACTGAAGCTTTCTTT. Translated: CACHQNTEAFF.

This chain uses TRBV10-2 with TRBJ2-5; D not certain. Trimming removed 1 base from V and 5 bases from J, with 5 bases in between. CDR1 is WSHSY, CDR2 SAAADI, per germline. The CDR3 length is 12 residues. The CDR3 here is CASSELVETQYF. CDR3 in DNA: TGCGCCAGCAGTGAGTTAGTGGAGACCCAGTACTTC.

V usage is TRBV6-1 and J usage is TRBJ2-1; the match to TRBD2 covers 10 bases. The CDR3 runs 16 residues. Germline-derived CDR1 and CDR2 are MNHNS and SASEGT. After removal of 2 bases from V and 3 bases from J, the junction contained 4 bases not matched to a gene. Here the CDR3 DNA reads TGTGCCAGCAGTGAAAGTAGCGGGGGGATCTACAATGAGCAGTTCTTC. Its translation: CASSESSGGIYNEQFF.

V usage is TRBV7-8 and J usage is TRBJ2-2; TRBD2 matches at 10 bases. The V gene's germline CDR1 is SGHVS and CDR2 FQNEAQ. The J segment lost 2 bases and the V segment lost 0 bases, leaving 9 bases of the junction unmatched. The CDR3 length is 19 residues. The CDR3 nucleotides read TGTGCCAGCAGCTTAGCGCTCCTAGCGGGGGTTACCAACACCGGGGAGCTGTTTTTT. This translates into CASSLALLAGVTNTGELFF.

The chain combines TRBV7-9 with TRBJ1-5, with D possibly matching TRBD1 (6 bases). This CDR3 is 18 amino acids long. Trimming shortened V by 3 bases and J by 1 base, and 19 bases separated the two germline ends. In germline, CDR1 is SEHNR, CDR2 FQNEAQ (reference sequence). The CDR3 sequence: CASSFNPTGRESNQPQHF. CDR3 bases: TGTGCCAGCAGCTTCAACCCCACAGGGAGGGAAAGCAATCAGCCCCAGCATTTT.

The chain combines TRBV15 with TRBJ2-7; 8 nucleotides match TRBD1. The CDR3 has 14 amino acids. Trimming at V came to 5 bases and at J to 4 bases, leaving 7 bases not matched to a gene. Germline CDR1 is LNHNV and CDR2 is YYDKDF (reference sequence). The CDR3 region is CATSRRDRLYEQYF. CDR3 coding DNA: TGTGCCACCAGCCGCCGGGACAGGCTTTACGAGCAGTACTTC.

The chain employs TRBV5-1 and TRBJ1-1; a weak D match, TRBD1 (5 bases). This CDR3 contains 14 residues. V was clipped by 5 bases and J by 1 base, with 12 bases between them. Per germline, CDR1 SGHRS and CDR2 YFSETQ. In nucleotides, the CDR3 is TGCGCCAGCAGGCGGGACCAGGGGAACACTGAAGCTTTCTTT. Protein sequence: CASRRDQGNTEAFF.

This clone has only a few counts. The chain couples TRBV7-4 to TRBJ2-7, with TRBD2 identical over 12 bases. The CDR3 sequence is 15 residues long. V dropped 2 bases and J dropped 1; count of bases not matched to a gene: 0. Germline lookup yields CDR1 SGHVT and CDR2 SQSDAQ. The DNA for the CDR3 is TGTGCCAGCAGCTTAACTAGCGGGGGGTCCTACGAGCAGTACTTC. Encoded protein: CASSLTSGGSYEQYF. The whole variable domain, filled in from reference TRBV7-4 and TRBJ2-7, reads GAGVSQSPRYKVAKRGRDVALRCDSISGHVTLYWYRQTLGQGSEVLTYSQSDAQRDKSGRPSGRFSAERPERSVSTLKIQRTEQGDSAVYLCASSLTSGGSYEQYFGPGTRLTVT.

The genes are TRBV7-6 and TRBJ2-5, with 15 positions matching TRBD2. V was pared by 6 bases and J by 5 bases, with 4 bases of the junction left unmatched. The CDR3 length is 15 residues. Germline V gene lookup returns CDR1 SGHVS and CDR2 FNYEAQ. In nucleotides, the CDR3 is TGTGCCAGCAGGCGGACTAGCGGGGGGGTGGAGACCCAGTACTTC. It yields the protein CASRRTSGGVETQYF.

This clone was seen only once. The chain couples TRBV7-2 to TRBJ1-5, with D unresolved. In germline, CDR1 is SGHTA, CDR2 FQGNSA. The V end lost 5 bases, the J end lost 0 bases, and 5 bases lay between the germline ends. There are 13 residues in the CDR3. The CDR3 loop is CASSPYSNQPQHF. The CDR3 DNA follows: TGTGCCAGCAGCCCCTATAGCAATCAGCCCCAGCATTTT.

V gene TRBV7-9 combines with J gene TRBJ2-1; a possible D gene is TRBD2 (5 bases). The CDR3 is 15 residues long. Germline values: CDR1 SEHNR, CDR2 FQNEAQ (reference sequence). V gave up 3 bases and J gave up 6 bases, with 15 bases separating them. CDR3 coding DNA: TGTGCCAGCAGCTTCGTGACTAAGCTGGCCAATGAGCAGTTCTTC. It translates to CASSFVTKLANEQFF.

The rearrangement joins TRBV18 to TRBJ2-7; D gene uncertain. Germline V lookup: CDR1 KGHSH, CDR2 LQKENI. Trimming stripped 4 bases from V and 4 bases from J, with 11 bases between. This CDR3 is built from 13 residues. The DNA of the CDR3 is TGTGCCAGCTCACTAGAGGAGATTTACGAGCAGTACTTC. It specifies CASSLEEIYEQYF.

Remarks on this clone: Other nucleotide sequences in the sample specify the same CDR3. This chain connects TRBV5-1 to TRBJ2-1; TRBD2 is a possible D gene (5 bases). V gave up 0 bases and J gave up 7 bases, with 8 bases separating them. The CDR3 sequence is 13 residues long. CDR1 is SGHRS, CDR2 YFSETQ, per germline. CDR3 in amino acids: CASSLEGGNEQFF. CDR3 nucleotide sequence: TGCGCCAGCAGCTTGGAGGGCGGGAATGAGCAGTTCTTC.

The CDR3 DNA is TGTGCCAGCAGGACCGTAGGCGGGGGCCACAGGGGGGACGAGCAGTACTTC. Its translation: CASRTVGGGHRGDEQYF. The chain has TRBV7-9 and TRBJ2-7; a weak D match, TRBD1 (8 bases). Between the trimmed V and J ends, which lost 6 bases and 5 bases, there was a span of 26 bases. This CDR3 is built from 17 residues. Germline lookup yields CDR1 SEHNR and CDR2 FQNEAQ (reference sequence).

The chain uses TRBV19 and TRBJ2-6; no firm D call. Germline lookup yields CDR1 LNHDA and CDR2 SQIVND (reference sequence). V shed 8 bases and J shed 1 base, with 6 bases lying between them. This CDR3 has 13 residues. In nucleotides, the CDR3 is TGTGCCAGTCGAGCGTCTGGGGCCAACGTCCTGACTTTC. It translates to CASRASGANVLTF.

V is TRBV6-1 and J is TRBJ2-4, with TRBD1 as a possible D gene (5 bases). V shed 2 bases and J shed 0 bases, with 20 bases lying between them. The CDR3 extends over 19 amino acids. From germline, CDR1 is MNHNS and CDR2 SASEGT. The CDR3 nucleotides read TGTGCCAGCAGTGAATTCTGGGGCCCGGCGCTACTAGCCAAAAACATTCAGTACTTC. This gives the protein CASSEFWGPALLAKNIQYF.

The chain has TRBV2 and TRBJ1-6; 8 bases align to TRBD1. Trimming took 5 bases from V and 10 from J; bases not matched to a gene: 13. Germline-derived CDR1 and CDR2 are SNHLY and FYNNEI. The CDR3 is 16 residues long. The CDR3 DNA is TGTGCCAGCAGTCTGGAGGGTGACAGGGGCGAATCACCCCTCCACTTT. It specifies CASSLEGDRGESPLHF.

The CDR3 region has the DNA TGTGCCAGCAGCTTAGCGGTCAACACCGGGGAGCTGTTTTTT. It encodes CASSLAVNTGELFF. V and J are TRBV7-3 and TRBJ2-2; no clear D gene. Per germline, CDR1 SGHTA and CDR2 FQGTGA. This CDR3 region has 14 residues. V gave up 2 bases and J gave up 2 bases, with 6 bases separating them.

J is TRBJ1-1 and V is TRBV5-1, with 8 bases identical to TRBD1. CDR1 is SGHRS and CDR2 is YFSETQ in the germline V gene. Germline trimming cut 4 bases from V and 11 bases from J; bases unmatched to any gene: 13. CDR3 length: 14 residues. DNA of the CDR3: TGCGCCAGCAGCGCAGACAGGGGCTCCGGGGTGGCTTTCTTT. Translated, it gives CASSADRGSGVAFF.

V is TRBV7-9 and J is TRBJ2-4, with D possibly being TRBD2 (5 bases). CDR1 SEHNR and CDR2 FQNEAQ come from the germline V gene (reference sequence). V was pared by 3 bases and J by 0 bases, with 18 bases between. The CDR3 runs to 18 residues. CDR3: CASSLTPLGSGAKNIQYF. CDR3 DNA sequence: TGTGCCAGCAGCTTGACCCCCTTGGGGAGTGGAGCCAAAAACATTCAGTACTTC.

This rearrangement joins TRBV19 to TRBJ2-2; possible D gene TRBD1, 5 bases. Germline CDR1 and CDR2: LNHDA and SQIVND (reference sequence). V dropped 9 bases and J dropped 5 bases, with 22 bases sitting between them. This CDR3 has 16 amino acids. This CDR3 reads CASALRQPTPTGELFF. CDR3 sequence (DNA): TGTGCCAGCGCTCTCCGACAGCCTACCCCGACCGGGGAGCTGTTTTTT.

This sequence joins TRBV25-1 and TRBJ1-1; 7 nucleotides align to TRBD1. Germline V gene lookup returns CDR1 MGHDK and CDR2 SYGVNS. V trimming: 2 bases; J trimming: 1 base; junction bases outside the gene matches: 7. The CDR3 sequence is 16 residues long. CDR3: CASSETTGTANTEAFF. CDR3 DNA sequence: TGTGCCAGCAGTGAAACCACAGGGACAGCGAACACTGAAGCTTTCTTT.

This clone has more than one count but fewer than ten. CDR3 residues: CASSTQGLDGYTF. The DNA for the CDR3 is TGTGCCAGTAGTACACAGGGGCTCGATGGCTACACCTTC. The chain employs TRBV19 and TRBJ1-2; 7 nucleotides agree with TRBD1. CDR3 length equals 13 residues. V gave up 4 bases and J gave up 6 bases; unmatched junction bases: 5. CDR1 and CDR2 from the germline V gene are LNHDA and SQIVND (reference sequence).

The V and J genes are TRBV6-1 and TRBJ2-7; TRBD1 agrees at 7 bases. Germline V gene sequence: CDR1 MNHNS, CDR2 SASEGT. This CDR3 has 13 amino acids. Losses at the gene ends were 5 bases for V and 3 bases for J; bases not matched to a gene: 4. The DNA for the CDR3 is TGTGCCAGCAGTCTCGGGACAGACTACGAGCAGTACTTC. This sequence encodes CASSLGTDYEQYF.